This record looks at one T cell receptor beta chain sequence and its context. This sample is drawn from a study of cytomegalovirus exposure and HLA in healthy donors. The PCR employed 60 Vbeta primers together with 13 Jbeta primers. TCRdb's copy holds only in-frame clones and misses some; the assay was immunoSEQ multiplex PCR. The table lists 95,000 to 120,000 clones, approximately 80% of them singletons, with 5.4% in the top ten. Trimming cost V 3 bases and J 6 bases; bases outside gene matches: 14. Germline CDR1 reads SGDLS; CDR2 reads YYNGEE. The CDR3 loop spans 17 amino acids. This chain links TRBV9 with TRBJ2-2, with TRBD2 matching over 7 bases. The sample was PBMCs. The receptor comes from a woman between 25 and 40 years old in good health and CMV-seropositive. The CDR3 DNA is TGTGCCAGCAGCGGGATCGCGGGAGACAGTCGGCCCGGGGAGCTGTTTTTT. This gives the protein CASSGIAGDSRPGELFF.